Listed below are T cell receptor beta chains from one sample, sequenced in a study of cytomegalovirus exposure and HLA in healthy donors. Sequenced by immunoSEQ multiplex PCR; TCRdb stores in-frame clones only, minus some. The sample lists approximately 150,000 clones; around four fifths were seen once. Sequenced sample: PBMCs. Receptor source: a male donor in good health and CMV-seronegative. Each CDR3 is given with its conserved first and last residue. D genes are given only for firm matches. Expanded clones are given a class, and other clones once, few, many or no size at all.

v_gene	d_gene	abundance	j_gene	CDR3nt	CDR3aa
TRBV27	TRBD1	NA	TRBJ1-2	TGTGCCAGCAGTTTATCTGGGACAGGAAGCTACACCTTC	CASSLSGTGSYTF
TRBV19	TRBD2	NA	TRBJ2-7	TGTGCCAGTAGTACACTAGCGGGACTCACCTACGAGCAGTACTTC	CASSTLAGLTYEQYF
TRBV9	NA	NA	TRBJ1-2	TGTGCCAGCAGCGTAGGTCCAGGGAACTATGGCTACACCTTC	CASSVGPGNYGYTF
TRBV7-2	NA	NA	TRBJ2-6	TGTGCCAGCAGCAAAAACAGGGCTGGGGCCAACGTCCCGACTTTC	CASSKNRAGANVPTF
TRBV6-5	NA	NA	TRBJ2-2	TGTGCCAGCAGTTACTCCTACACCGGGGAGCTGTTTTTT	CASSYSYTGELFF
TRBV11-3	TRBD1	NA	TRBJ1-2	TGTGCCAGCAGTCGACAGGGGGGGAGCTACACCTTC	CASSRQGGSYTF
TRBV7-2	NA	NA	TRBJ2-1	TGTGCCAGCAGCTTTCAGGGGAGACTTTCCAATGAGCAGTTCTTC	CASSFQGRLSNEQFF
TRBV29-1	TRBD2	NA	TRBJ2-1	TGCAGCGTTGATGTCACCGGGACTAGCGGGAGAAGAGGTTCCTACAATGAGCAGTTCTTC	CSVDVTGTSGRRGSYNEQFF
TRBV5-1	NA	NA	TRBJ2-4	TGCGCCAGCAGCTTGGGCGGCAGCCTAAAAAACATTCAGTACTTC	CASSLGGSLKNIQYF
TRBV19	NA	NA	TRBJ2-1	TGTGCCAGTAGTATTGGGCTAAACAATGAGCAGTTCTTC	CASSIGLNNEQFF
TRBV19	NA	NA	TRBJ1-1	TGTGCCAGTAGTATAGGGGCCACCAACACTGAAGCTTTCTTT	CASSIGATNTEAFF
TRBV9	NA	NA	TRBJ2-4	TGTGCCAGCAGCGTACACAATTCGGGGACTCTTAGAAGGGTCAAAAACATTCAGTACTTC	CASSVHNSGTLRRVKNIQYF
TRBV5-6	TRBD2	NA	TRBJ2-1	TGTGCCAGCAGCCACTGGACTAGCGGGATCGGCAATGAGCAGTTCTTC	CASSHWTSGIGNEQFF
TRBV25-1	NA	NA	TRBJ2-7	TGTGCCAGCAGTGAAGCCGGGAAATCAGGGGCCTACGAGCAGTACTTC	CASSEAGKSGAYEQYF
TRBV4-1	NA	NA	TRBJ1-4	TGCGCCAGCAGCCAAGATGGAGTGAGAGATGAAAAACTGTTTTTT	CASSQDGVRDEKLFF
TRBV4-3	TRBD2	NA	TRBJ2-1	TGCGCCAGCAGCCAAGTCCCTAGCGGGATGAATGAGCAGTTCTTC	CASSQVPSGMNEQFF
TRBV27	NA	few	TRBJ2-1	TGTGCCAGCAGTGGCATGTTGGACGGAAGCGGATACAATGAGCAGTTCTTC	CASSGMLDGSGYNEQFF
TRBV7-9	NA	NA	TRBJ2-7	TGTGCCAGCAGCTTAGCGAGCTCCTACGAGCAGTACTTC	CASSLASSYEQYF
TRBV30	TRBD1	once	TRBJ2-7	TGTGCCTGGAAAAGGACAGGGACCTACGAGCAGTACTTC	CAWKRTGTYEQYF
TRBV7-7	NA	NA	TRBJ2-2	TGTGCCAGCAGCCGAGGGTACTCCGGGGAGCTGTTTTTT	CASSRGYSGELFF
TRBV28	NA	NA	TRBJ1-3	TGTGCCAGCAGTTTACCCAGGGGCTCTGGAAACACCATATATTTT	CASSLPRGSGNTIYF
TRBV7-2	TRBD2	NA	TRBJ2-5	TGTGCCAGCAGCCCTAGCGGGGGGGAGACCCAGTACTTC	CASSPSGGETQYF
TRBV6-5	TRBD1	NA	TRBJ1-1	TGTGCCAGCTTCCTATCAGGGGGCAACACTGAAGCTTTCTTT	CASFLSGGNTEAFF
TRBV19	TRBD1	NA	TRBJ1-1	TGTGCCAGTAGTATTTTCGACAGGGGGAACACTGAAGCTTTCTTT	CASSIFDRGNTEAFF
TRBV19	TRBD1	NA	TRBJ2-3	TGTGCCAGTAGTATGGCCCGACAGGGAAGCACAGATACGCAGTATTTT	CASSMARQGSTDTQYF
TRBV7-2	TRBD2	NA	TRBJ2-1	TGTGCCAGCAGCTTTAGCGGGAGGGCCATAATCGGTGAGCAGTTCTTC	CASSFSGRAIIGEQFF
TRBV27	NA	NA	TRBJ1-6	TGTGCCAGCAGTTTATACAAGCAGGGGTGGGATTCACCCCTCCACTTT	CASSLYKQGWDSPLHF
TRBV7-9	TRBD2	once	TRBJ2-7	TGTGCCAGCAGCCAGATAGCGGGAGGGACCTACGAGCAGTACTTC	CASSQIAGGTYEQYF
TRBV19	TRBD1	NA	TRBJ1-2	TGTGCCAGTAGTACGTACCGACAGGGGCCGGAGGGCTATGGCTACACCTTC	CASSTYRQGPEGYGYTF
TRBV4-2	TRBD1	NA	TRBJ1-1	TGTGCCAGCTTAGGGACAGGGACGACTGAAGCTTTCTTT	CASLGTGTTEAFF
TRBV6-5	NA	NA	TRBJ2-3	TGTGCCAGCAGTCAGCGGAGCACAGATACGCAGTATTTT	CASSQRSTDTQYF
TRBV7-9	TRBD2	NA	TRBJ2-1	TGTGCCAGCAGCCCCCTACTAGCGGGAGAAGGCAATGAGCAGTTCTTC	CASSPLLAGEGNEQFF
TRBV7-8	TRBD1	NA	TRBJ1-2	TGTGCCAGCAGCACGGACAGGGGAGGGGATGGCTACACCTTC	CASSTDRGGDGYTF
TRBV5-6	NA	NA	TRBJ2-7	TGTGCCACCGCCTTTGGGGGAGGGGGCGAGCAGTACTTC	CATAFGGGGEQYF
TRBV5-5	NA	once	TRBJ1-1	TGTGCCAGCAGCACGTTAACGGAGGCTTTCTTT	CASSTLTEAFF